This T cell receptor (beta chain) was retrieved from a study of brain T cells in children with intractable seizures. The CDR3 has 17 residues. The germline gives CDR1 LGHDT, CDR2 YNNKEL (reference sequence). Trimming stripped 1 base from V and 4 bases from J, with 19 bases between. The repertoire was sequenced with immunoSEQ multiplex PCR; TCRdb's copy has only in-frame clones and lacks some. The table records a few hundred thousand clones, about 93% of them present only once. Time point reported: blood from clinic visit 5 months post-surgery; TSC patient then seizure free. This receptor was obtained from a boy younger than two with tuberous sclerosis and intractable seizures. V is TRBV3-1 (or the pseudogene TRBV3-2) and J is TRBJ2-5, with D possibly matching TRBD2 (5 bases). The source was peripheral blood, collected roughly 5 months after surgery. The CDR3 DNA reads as TGTGCCAGCAGCCAAGCCGGTGGTCTGGCTAGCAGAGAGACCCAGTACTTC. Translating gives CASSQAGGLASRETQYF.